Listed below are T cell receptor beta chains from one sample, sequenced in a study of T cell repertoires in cytomegalovirus infection. A single record per CDR3 protein comes from TCRdb applying MiXCR to the reads. Here the sample spans about 270,000 distinct CDR3 sequences, around 20% being singletons. The antigens these receptors bind are not known. The material was cultured PBMCs, obtained from culture after CMV antigen stimulation. The receptors originated from a human donor in good health (CMV status not recorded). Some clones in this sample may be carry-over from other donors' samples. The CDR3 runs from the conserved cysteine through the conserved F or W. The order of the fields is clone size, D gene, V gene, J gene, CDR3 DNA, CDR3 protein. A D gene is named only where the DNA matches it firmly. Some rows mark clone size as missing; the rest say once, few, many or name a class of expanded clone.

clone size: few; D gene: -; V gene: TRBV10-1; J gene: TRBJ1-5; CDR3 DNA: TGCGCCAGCAGTGATACCCCGGAGCCCCAGCATTTT; CDR3 protein: CASSDTPEPQHF
clone size: -; D gene: TRBD2; V gene: TRBV7-2; J gene: TRBJ2-7; CDR3 DNA: TGTGCCAGCAGCTTATGGAGCGGGAACTACGAGCAGTACTTC; CDR3 protein: CASSLWSGNYEQYF
clone size: many; D gene: -; V gene: TRBV7-2; J gene: TRBJ1-6; CDR3 DNA: TGTGCCAGCAGCTTATCGGGGGTGACCTGGGCATATTCACCCCTCCACTTT; CDR3 protein: CASSLSGVTWAYSPLHF
clone size: many; D gene: TRBD2; V gene: TRBV2; J gene: TRBJ2-1; CDR3 DNA: TGTGCCAGCAGTGAAGAACTAGCGGGCCTAGGGTCCTACAATGAGCAGTTCTTC; CDR3 protein: CASSEELAGLGSYNEQFF
clone size: many; D gene: -; V gene: TRBV7-8; J gene: TRBJ1-1; CDR3 DNA: TGTGCCAGCAGCCCCACGGGACTGAGGAACACTGAAGCTTTCTTT; CDR3 protein: CASSPTGLRNTEAFF
clone size: many; D gene: -; V gene: TRBV12-3/TRBV12-4; J gene: TRBJ2-5; CDR3 DNA: TGTGCCAGCAGTTTCTGGGGGGAAGAGACCCAGTACTTC; CDR3 protein: CASSFWGEETQYF
clone size: many; D gene: -; V gene: TRBV7-6; J gene: TRBJ2-7; CDR3 DNA: TGTGCCAGCAGCTTAGGAGGGGGAGGCTCCTACGAGCAGTACTTC; CDR3 protein: CASSLGGGGSYEQYF
clone size: -; D gene: -; V gene: TRBV4-1; J gene: TRBJ2-7; CDR3 DNA: TGCGCCAGCAGCCAAGGGTTAGGTCTCTACGAGCAGTACTTC; CDR3 protein: CASSQGLGLYEQYF
clone size: many; D gene: -; V gene: TRBV7-2; J gene: TRBJ2-3; CDR3 DNA: TGTGCCAGCAGCCGAAAGGGGGAGGATACGCAGTATTTT; CDR3 protein: CASSRKGEDTQYF
clone size: -; D gene: -; V gene: TRBV6-1; J gene: TRBJ1-6; CDR3 DNA: TGTGCCAGCAGGCCACAGGGTGGTTCCTATAATTCACCCCTCCACTTT; CDR3 protein: CASRPQGGSYNSPLHF
clone size: -; D gene: -; V gene: TRBV30; J gene: TRBJ1-5; CDR3 DNA: TGTGCCTGGAGTGGTGGGGGTCAGCCCCAGCATTTT; CDR3 protein: CAWSGGGQPQHF
clone size: many; D gene: -; V gene: TRBV4-3; J gene: TRBJ2-6; CDR3 DNA: TGCGCCAGCAGCCAAGATGGCTCTGGGGCCAACGTCCTGACTTTC; CDR3 protein: CASSQDGSGANVLTF
clone size: many; D gene: -; V gene: TRBV28; J gene: TRBJ2-7; CDR3 DNA: TGTGCCAGCGGGAGTCAGTACTTC; CDR3 protein: CASGSQYF
clone size: many; D gene: -; V gene: TRBV7-8; J gene: TRBJ2-1; CDR3 DNA: TGTGCCAGCTTGCGGGTCCCCACCTCCTACCACAATGAGCAGTTCTTC; CDR3 protein: CASLRVPTSYHNEQFF
clone size: few; D gene: TRBD1; V gene: TRBV6-2/TRBV6-3; J gene: TRBJ1-5; CDR3 DNA: TGTGCCAGCAGAGATCCGGGACAGGGGAATCAGCCCCAGCATTTT; CDR3 protein: CASRDPGQGNQPQHF
clone size: many; D gene: -; V gene: TRBV7-2; J gene: TRBJ2-7; CDR3 DNA: TGTGCCAGCAGCTTAGATCGCCCAGGGGCGCACGAGCAGTACTTC; CDR3 protein: CASSLDRPGAHEQYF
clone size: few; D gene: TRBD1; V gene: TRBV11-2; J gene: TRBJ1-4; CDR3 DNA: TGTGCCAGCAATATCGGACAGGGGAGGGAAAAACTGTTTTTT; CDR3 protein: CASNIGQGREKLFF
clone size: -; D gene: -; V gene: TRBV11-1; J gene: TRBJ2-1; CDR3 DNA: TGTGCCAGCAGCTTAGGCCGGGCCCAAGGTCCACGCTTCTTC; CDR3 protein: CASSLGRAQGPRFF